Listed below are T cell receptor beta chains from one sample, sequenced in a study of shared clonotypes between healthy human individuals. The data were produced by immunoSEQ multiplex PCR, yet TCRdb's version contains in-frame clones alone and is incomplete. The top ten hold 0.3% to 0.45% of the sample, which has around 1.4 million clones, about 98.5% seen once. The sequencing input was naive CD4+ T cells sorted from blood. Receptor source: a man aged 25 to 40 in good health. The CDR3 runs from the conserved cysteine through the conserved F or W. D genes are given only for firm matches.

D | J | V | DNA | CDR3
. | TRBJ2-5 | TRBV21-1 | TGTGCCAGCAGACCCTTCAGCCTGGGACAGGGGGCAACGTTGACTTTTGAGACCCAGTACTTC | CASRPFSLGQGATLTFETQYF
. | TRBJ1-1 | TRBV18 | TGTGCCAGCTCACCCAGGACAAGAGACTACACTGAAGCTTTCTTT | CASSPRTRDYTEAFF
. | TRBJ2-5 | TRBV5-4 | TGTGCCAGCAGCTTAGCGTCTAGTGGGGAGACCCAGTACTTC | CASSLASSGETQYF
. | TRBJ2-7 | TRBV6-1 | TGTGCCAGCAGTGCCTCCAGGGCACGGGAGCAGTACTTC | CASSASRAREQYF
. | TRBJ2-3 | TRBV6-5 | TGTGCCAGCAGTTACTCGAGTGTAAGGGGCACGGATACGCAGTATTTT | CASSYSSVRGTDTQYF
TRBD1 | TRBJ2-7 | TRBV6-1 | TGTGCCAGCAGTGCTACCGGGACAGGGTATAATACCGAGCAGTACTTC | CASSATGTGYNTEQYF
. | TRBJ2-7 | TRBV28 | TGTGCCAGCAGTTTACCAGGGACCTACGAGCAGTACTTC | CASSLPGTYEQYF
TRBD2 | TRBJ2-1 | TRBV9 | TGTGCCAGCAGCGTTGGAGGGAGGGTCTGGGGCAATGAGCAGTTCTTC | CASSVGGRVWGNEQFF
. | TRBJ2-7 | TRBV9 | TGTGCCAGCAGCGTAGACCCCTCCTACGAGCAGTACTTC | CASSVDPSYEQYF
. | TRBJ2-2 | TRBV9 | TGTGCCAGCAGCGGGGCAGGCTATACCGGGGAGCTGTTTTTT | CASSGAGYTGELFF